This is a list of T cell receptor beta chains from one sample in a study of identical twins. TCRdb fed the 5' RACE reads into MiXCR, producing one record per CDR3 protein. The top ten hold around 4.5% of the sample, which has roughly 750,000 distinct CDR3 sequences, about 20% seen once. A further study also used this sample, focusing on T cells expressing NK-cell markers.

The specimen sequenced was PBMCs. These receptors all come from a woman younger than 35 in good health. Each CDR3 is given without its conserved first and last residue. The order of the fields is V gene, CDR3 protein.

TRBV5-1	ASSLSQDPYEQY
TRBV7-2	ASSSRPRESRNIQY
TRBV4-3	ASSQSTAVNEQF
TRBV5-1	ASSSQDAAYNEQF
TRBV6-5	ASTDSGRGETQY
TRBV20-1	SARLRGRYEQY
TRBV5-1	ASSLAEQARDEQF
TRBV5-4	ASSPPTGKGYT
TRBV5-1	ASKMVGAGPGSSYNEQF
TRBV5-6	ASSPRGVLTDTQY
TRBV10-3	AIGQGGREAF
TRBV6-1	ASSPSMPYEQY
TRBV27	ASSLSGREGNTIY
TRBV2	ASRPHGRGHNTEAF
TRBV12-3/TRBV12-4	ASSLSTSGPAQF